This TCR beta chain was identified during a study of neurological immune-mediated disorders (dated by TCRdb to the late 2010s). About the full investigation: Peripheral blood TCR-beta repertoires from patients with HTLV-I-associated myelopathy (HAM/TSP), patients with multiple sclerosis, and healthy controls were compared in the study using UMI-based sequencing. The 90 to 120 TCR-beta libraries covered PBMC samples along with longitudinal samples, technical triplicates, and paired sorted CD4+ and CD8+ T-cell subsets. Technical triplicate libraries were sequenced so that the variability in frequency of each individual clone could be precisely calculated. Of the 70 or so subjects in the cohort, about 14 were HAM/TSP patients, roughly 35 were multiple sclerosis patients, and some 20 were healthy controls. The study at large found these results: Expanded clones from different subjects shared no identical CDR3 amino acid sequences, which suggests that TCR-beta repertoires were private in all groups. TCR clonal expansion was highest in HAM/TSP patients and lowest in MS patients, with MS patients falling below even healthy controls.

The meaning of the sample's time point label: technical triplicate 3. For the unsorted PBMC libraries, 2 million PBMCs were stored in RNAlater at -80 degrees C until RNA extraction and were used to generate the libraries. PBMCs were separated from peripheral blood using Ficoll-Hypaque density gradient centrifugation and then cryopreserved in liquid nitrogen. This clonotype was picked up many times. The target of this receptor is not known. The record has no base qualities; no much larger clone is one base away. cDNA synthesis used template-switch 5'RACE with a primer carrying a 10-nucleotide random unique molecular identifier tagging each TCR transcript. Every sequencing run yielded over 200 million TCR-beta sequences covering 15-18 subjects. Total RNA was extracted with the RNeasy kit. Using the KAPA Real-time Library Amplification kit, TCR-beta VDJ regions were amplified with primers for the TCR constant region and the 5'RACE anchor. Sample indexes and Illumina adaptors were added in a first PCR, and a second PCR then increased library yield. After purification with Ampure beads, the TCR product of roughly 650 bp was size-selected on a 2% E-gel SizeSelection system. Before pooling, library quality was assessed on a Bioanalyzer, concentration was determined with Qubit, and library quantification was performed with the Kapa Library Quantification kit. An Illumina HiSeq 2500 sequenced the libraries paired-end 2 x 150 bp. To increase sequence diversity, roughly 25-31% phiX was spiked into each library pool. As for the authors' bioinformatics: Quality-filtered reads were processed with the UMI-based MiGEC pipeline, which removed over 75% of raw TCR sequences during error correction. IMGT germline references were used for alignment of VDJ genes, and clonotypes were defined by a unique CDR3 amino acid sequence together with V-J genes. Clonal expansion, Shannon diversity, and CDR3 relatedness (CalcPairwiseDistances, ClusterSamples) were evaluated with VDJtools, and phylogenetic trees were built with CLCbio workbench. A clone was classed as expanded if it had 8 or more unique UMIs, a cutoff based on coefficient-of-variation modelling across technical triplicates. TCRdb cleaned the public reads at Q25 with fastp, built clones with MiXCR and kept in-frame beta chains. Each CDR3 protein gets just one entry, which takes the most common genes and DNA from the rows behind it. These V and J calls are TCRdb output, not the study's own analysis. This sample has about 42,000 distinct CDR3 sequences in its table, and 20% to 25% of those were observed once. The top ten constitute around 4.2% of the sample.

From the cysteine up to the phenylalanine, the CDR3 has a length of 13 residues. The CDR3 DNA has 39 bases and is translated from base 1. Germline trimming: 6 bases from V, 4 bases from J; junction bases outside gene matches: 7. Via the germline V gene, CDR1 is SQVTM and CDR2 ANQGSEA. The sample comprised PBMCs. The source of this sequence is a man aged 55 to 69 with HTLV-1-associated myelopathy (HAM/TSP). The V and J segments used are TRBV29-1 and TRBJ1-2; 8 bases in between match TRBD1. The nucleotide sequence reads as follows: TGCAGCGTGGGGACAGGCGGCCCCTATGGCTACACCTTC. The encoded protein is CSVGTGGPYGYTF.